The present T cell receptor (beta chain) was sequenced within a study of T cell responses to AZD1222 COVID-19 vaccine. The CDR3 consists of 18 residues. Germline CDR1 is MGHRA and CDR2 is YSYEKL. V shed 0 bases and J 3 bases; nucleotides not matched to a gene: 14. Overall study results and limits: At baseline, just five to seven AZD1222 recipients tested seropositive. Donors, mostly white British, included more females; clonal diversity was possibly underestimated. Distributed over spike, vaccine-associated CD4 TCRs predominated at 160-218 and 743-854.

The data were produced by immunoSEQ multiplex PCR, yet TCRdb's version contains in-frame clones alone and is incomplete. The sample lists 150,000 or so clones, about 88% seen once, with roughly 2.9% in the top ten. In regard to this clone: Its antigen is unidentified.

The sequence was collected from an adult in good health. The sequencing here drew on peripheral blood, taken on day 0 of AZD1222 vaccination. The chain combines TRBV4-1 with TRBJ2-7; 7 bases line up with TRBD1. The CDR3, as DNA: TGCGCCAGCAGCCAAGATAGTTGGCAGGGGGATTCTCTCTACGAGCAGTACTTC. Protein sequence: CASSQDSWQGDSLYEQYF.